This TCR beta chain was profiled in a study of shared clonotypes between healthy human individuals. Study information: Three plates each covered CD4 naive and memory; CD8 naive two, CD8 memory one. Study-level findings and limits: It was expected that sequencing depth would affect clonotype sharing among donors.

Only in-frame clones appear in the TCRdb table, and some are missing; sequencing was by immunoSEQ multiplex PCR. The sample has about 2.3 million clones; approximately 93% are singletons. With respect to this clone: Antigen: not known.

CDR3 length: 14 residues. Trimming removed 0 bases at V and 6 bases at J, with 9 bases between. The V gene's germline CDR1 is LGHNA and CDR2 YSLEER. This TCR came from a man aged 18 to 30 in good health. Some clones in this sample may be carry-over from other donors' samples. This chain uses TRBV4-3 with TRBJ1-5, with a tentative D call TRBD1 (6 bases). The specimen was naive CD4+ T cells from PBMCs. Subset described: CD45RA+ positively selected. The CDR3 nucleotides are TGCGCCAGCAGCCAAGAACAGGGAACTCAGCCCCAGCATTTT. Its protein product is CASSQEQGTQPQHF.